This T cell receptor (beta chain) was recorded in a study of identical twins. This clonotype was counted many times. V lost 2 bases to trimming and J lost 5 bases, with 12 bases between them. Germline CDR1 and CDR2: SGHVS and FNYEAQ. CDR3 length: 14 residues. From the 5' RACE reads, TCRdb called clonotypes with MiXCR, one entry per CDR3 protein. In the table there are approximately 150,000 distinct CDR3 sequences, 3% to 4% of which are singletons. The genes are TRBV7-6 and TRBJ1-1; no clear D gene. The receptor was isolated from a man younger than 30 in good health. The source material was memory T cells sorted from blood. This CDR3 reads CASSLRSGSTEAFF. Written as DNA, the CDR3 is TGTGCCAGCAGCTTACGTAGTGGTTCAACTGAAGCTTTCTTT.